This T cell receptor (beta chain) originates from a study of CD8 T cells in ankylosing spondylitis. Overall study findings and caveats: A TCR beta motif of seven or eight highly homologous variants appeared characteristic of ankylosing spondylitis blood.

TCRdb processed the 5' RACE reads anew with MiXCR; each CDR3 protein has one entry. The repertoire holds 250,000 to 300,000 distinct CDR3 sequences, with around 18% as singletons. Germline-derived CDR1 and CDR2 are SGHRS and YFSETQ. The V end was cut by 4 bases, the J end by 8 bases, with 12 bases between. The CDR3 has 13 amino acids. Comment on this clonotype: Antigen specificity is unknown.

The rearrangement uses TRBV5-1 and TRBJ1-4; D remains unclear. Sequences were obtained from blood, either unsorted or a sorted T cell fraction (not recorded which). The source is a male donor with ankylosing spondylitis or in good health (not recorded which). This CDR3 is CASSRQPTEKLFF. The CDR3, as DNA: TGCGCCAGCAGCCGACAACCGACAGAAAAACTGTTTTTT.